Below, one TCR beta chain is given with its context. TCRdb's copy holds only in-frame clones and misses some; the assay was immunoSEQ multiplex PCR. The table lists about 4,500 clones, roughly 90% of them singletons. CDR1 is MDHEN, CDR2 SYDVKM, per germline. The CDR3 is 11 residues long. V was clipped by 5 bases and J by 12 bases, with 13 bases between them. This record comes from a study of tumor T cells in aggressive B-cell lymphoma. The receptor was isolated from an adult with diffuse large B cell lymphoma. The rearrangement joins TRBV28 to TRBJ1-2, with a tentative D call TRBD1 (6 bases). The sequenced material came from tumor tissue. CDR3 nucleotides: TGTGCCAGCAGTCTAAACAGGGCCAACACCTTC. Translating gives CASSLNRANTF.